A single sample gave rise to the 15 T cell receptor beta chains below, sequenced in a study of metastatic and nonmetastatic thyroid tumors. TCRdb re-analyzed the PCR reads through MiXCR. Of 49,000 or so clones in the sample, more than 20% are singletons; the top ten hold about 3.5%. Every patient underwent thyroid surgery untreated. Sequenced material: blood. The receptors derive from a male donor with papillary thyroid cancer or a benign thyroid nodule (not recorded which). Some clones in this sample may be carry-over from other donors' samples.

This clone has ten or more counts. The rearrangement joins TRBV7-8 to TRBJ2-3; the match to TRBD2 covers 13 bases. Germline V gives CDR1 SGHVS, CDR2 FQNEAQ. The junction had 7 bases not matched to a gene; V was cut back by 1 base and J by 3 bases. The CDR3 length is 18 residues. In DNA, the CDR3 is TGTGCCAGCAGCTTAGGGACTAGCGGGAGAGTGAGGACAGATACGCAGTATTTT. As protein: CASSLGTSGRVRTDTQYF.

The chain has TRBV19 and TRBJ2-2, with 9 bases that match TRBD2. Trimming at V came to 5 bases and at J to 3 bases, leaving 7 bases not matched to a gene. CDR3 length: 16 residues. Germline CDR1 and CDR2: LNHDA and SQIVND (reference sequence). CDR3 bases: TGTGCCAGTAGTCCTATAGCGGGAGACGACACCGGGGAGCTGTTTTTT. This gives the protein CASSPIAGDDTGELFF.

This clone has at least ten counts. Germline and junction disagree at one end, which may indicate a read error. This chain connects TRBV28 to TRBJ1-4; possibly TRBD1 for D (6 bases). The CDR3 loop spans 15 amino acids. Germline-derived CDR1 and CDR2 are MDHEN and SYDVKM. DNA of the CDR3: TGTGCCAGCAGTGTCCCCGGGACAACAAATGAAAAACTGTTTTTT. It codes for CASSVPGTTNEKLFF.

This clone was detected ten times or more. This rearrangement joins TRBV18 to TRBJ2-1; 10 nucleotides line up with TRBD2. The CDR3 is made up of 15 amino acids. V shed 2 bases and J 2 bases; nucleotides not matched to a gene: 0. The germline V gene has CDR1 KGHSH and CDR2 LQKENI. The CDR3 DNA reads TGTGCCAGCTCACCAACTAGCGGGACCTACAATGAGCAGTTCTTC. Translation: CASSPTSGTYNEQFF.

DNA for the CDR3: TGTGCCACGCTAGCGGTATCCGGCTACAATGAGCAGTTCTTC. This gives the protein CATLAVSGYNEQFF. This rearrangement joins TRBV6-1 to TRBJ2-1, with 7 bases identical to TRBD2. Germline V gene lookup returns CDR1 MNHNS and CDR2 SASEGT. V shed 10 bases, J shed 3 bases, and the junction held 9 bases outside the gene matches. The CDR3 runs to 14 residues.

This clone was picked up many times. The chain has TRBV4-1 and TRBJ1-6; 7 bases agree with TRBD1. J gave up 3 bases and V 4 bases, and 6 bases lay outside the gene matches. Germline CDR1 is MGHRA and CDR2 is YSYEKL. The CDR3 runs 16 residues. The CDR3: CASSRAGDSYNSPLHF. CDR3 bases: TGCGCCAGCAGCCGGGCCGGGGACAGCTATAATTCACCCCTCCACTTT.

Many counts were recorded for this clone. The rearrangement joins TRBV7-2 to TRBJ1-1; 9 nucleotides align to TRBD1. CDR3 length: 15 residues. Losses at the gene ends were 2 bases for V and 10 bases for J; bases not matched to a gene: 11. Germline CDR1 is SGHTA and CDR2 is FQGNSA. As DNA, the CDR3 is TGTGCCAGCAGCTTAAGGAGGACAGGGGTGGGGGGAGCTTTCTTT. Its translation is CASSLRRTGVGGAFF.

This clone qualifies as medium-sized. V gene TRBV30 combines with J gene TRBJ1-4; the D is unclear. V was cut by 2 bases and J by 4 bases, with 8 bases left in between. The CDR3 extends over 13 amino acids. Germline V lookup: CDR1 GTSNPN, CDR2 SVGIG (reference sequence). The chain's CDR3 is CAWSNSFNEKLFF. The CDR3, as DNA: TGTGCCTGGAGTAACAGCTTTAATGAAAAACTGTTTTTT.

In its sample, this clone was seen a few times. Since a much larger clone is just one base distant, this may be a read error. This rearrangement joins TRBV7-6 to TRBJ1-4; unclear D gene. The CDR3 spans 13 residues. Germline V gene lookup returns CDR1 SGHVS and CDR2 FNYEAQ. The V end lost 1 base, the J end lost 6 bases, and 6 bases lay between the germline ends. CDR3 sequence: CASSLDRYEKLFF. The CDR3 nucleotides are TGTGCCAGCAGCTTAGACAGATATGAAAAACTGTTTTTT.

Ten or more counts support this clone. This sequence joins TRBV2 and TRBJ2-1, with TRBD2 identical over 8 bases. J lost 6 bases, V lost 6 bases, and 4 bases had no gene match. The CDR3 spans 13 residues. CDR1 SNHLY and CDR2 FYNNEI come from the germline V gene. The CDR3 region has the DNA TGTGCCAGCAGCCGGACTAGCAGCAATGAGCAGTTCTTC. This translates into CASSRTSSNEQFF.

The rearrangement joins TRBV15 to TRBJ1-2; D might be TRBD1 (6 bases). From germline, CDR1 is LNHNV and CDR2 YYDKDF (reference sequence). The CDR3 contains 15 residues. Trimming removed 0 bases from V and 4 bases from J, with 12 bases in between. CDR3 sequence: CATSREGGAAYGYTF. The CDR3 bases are TGTGCCACCAGCAGAGAGGGGGGGGCAGCCTATGGCTACACCTTC.

This clone was found a few times. The chain links TRBV12-3 or TRBV12-4 to TRBJ1-1, with D unresolved. The CDR3 is 14 residues long. Deletions cut 5 bases from V and 5 bases from J, with 15 bases between. The CDR3 sequence is CASSTQRLRTEAFF. CDR3 coding DNA: TGTGCCAGCAGTACACAGAGGTTGAGGACTGAAGCTTTCTTT.

At least ten counts were recorded for this clone. The CDR3 DNA follows: TGCGCCAGCAGCCAAGATTGGGCAGGGGGAGGCTACACCTTC. Amino acids: CASSQDWAGGGYTF. J is TRBJ1-2 and V is TRBV4-1, with 7 bases aligning to TRBD1. The CDR3 has 14 residues. The V segment lost 0 bases and the J segment 8 bases; nucleotides outside the gene matches: 6. The germline V gene encodes CDR1 MGHRA and CDR2 YSYEKL.

This chain links TRBV11-2 with TRBJ1-2; 7 bases fit TRBD1. The CDR3 is 16 amino acids. V dropped 4 bases and J dropped 3; count of bases not matched to a gene: 11. Germline V CDR1 and CDR2: SGHAT, FQNNGV. The DNA for the CDR3 is TGTGCCAGCAGCTCATATCAGACAGGGCGAGACTATGGCTACACCTTC. Protein product: CASSSYQTGRDYGYTF.

This clone was seen more than once but under ten times. V usage is TRBV20-1 and J usage is TRBJ2-3; D uncertain. This CDR3 region has 14 residues. V lost 6 bases, J lost 3 bases, and 16 bases lay in between. Germline V gene sequence: CDR1 DFQATT, CDR2 SNEGSKA (reference sequence). The CDR3 sequence is CSASVLSGTDTQYF. For the CDR3, the DNA is TGCAGTGCATCGGTCCTGTCCGGAACAGATACGCAGTATTTT.